Each of the 20 T cell receptor beta chains below was sequenced from the same sample in a study of read filtering for tumor transcriptome and immune sequencing. From about 400 ng of RNA, a library with molecular barcoded alpha/delta and beta/gamma adaptors was made. From the reads, TCRdb called clonotypes with MiXCR, one entry per CDR3 protein. Of approximately 93,000 distinct CDR3 sequences listed, 20% to 25% are singletons. Sequencing used a population of CD138-negative cells sorted from bone marrow. All receptors derive from a donor over 35 with multiple myeloma.

This clonotype is judged large (0.1 to 1%). A read error may account for a junction end that differs from germline. The chain employs TRBV5-6 and TRBJ2-1, with 7 positions matching TRBD2. The germline CDR1 and CDR2 sequences are SGHDT and YYEEEE. The CDR3 sequence is 15 residues long. CDR3 residues: CASGDGGGDNNEQFF. For the CDR3, the DNA is TGCGCCAGCGGCGATGGCGGGGGAGACAACAATGAGCAGTTCTTC.

Note on this clonotype: Given a far larger clone just one base away, this is likely a sequencing read error. The chain joins TRBV4-1 to TRBJ2-6, with D possibly matching TRBD1 (5 bases). Looked up from germline, CDR1 is MGHRA and CDR2 is YSYEKL. The CDR3 has 14 residues. In DNA form, the CDR3 reads TGCGCCAGCCTCCAAGGCCCTGGGGCCAACGTCCTGGCTTTC. Translated: CASLQGPGANVLAF.

In its sample, this clonotype was seen many times. This sequence joins TRBV4-1 and TRBJ2-6; D possibly matches TRBD1 or TRBD2 (5 bases each). This CDR3 has 17 residues. Germline V gene lookup returns CDR1 MGHRA and CDR2 YSYEKL. Trimming removed 0 bases at V and 0 bases at J, with 9 bases between. CDR3 sequence reads: CASSQEGTLSGANVLTF. DNA for the CDR3: TGCGCCAGCAGCCAAGAAGGGACGCTCTCTGGGGCCAACGTCCTGACTTTC.

This clonotype has ten or more counts. The junction differs from germline at one of its ends, possibly a read error. The chain links TRBV5-1 to TRBJ2-5; tentative D call: TRBD2 (5 bases). The CDR3 extends over 14 amino acids. Germline V gene sequence: CDR1 SGHRS, CDR2 YFSETQ. The CDR3 DNA reads TGCGCCAGCAGTTTGGAAGAGGGTCGGGAGACCCAGTACTTC. Translating it yields CASSLEEGRETQYF.

The sample holds many counts of this clonotype. Here the CDR3 reads CASKRQGDMNTEAFF. The CDR3 nucleotides read TGTGCCAGCAAAAGACAGGGAGACATGAACACTGAAGCTTTCTTT. The chain uses TRBV6-5 and TRBJ1-1, with 7 positions matching TRBD1. The CDR3 contains 15 residues. The V gene's germline CDR1 is MNHEY and CDR2 SVGAGI. V gave up 7 bases and J gave up 0 bases; unmatched junction bases: 8.

This clonotype was observed many times. The chain employs TRBV7-9 and TRBJ1-5; TRBD1 agrees at 8 bases. This CDR3 is built from 15 residues. V was clipped by 2 bases and J by 6 bases; unmatched bases: 6. Per the germline V gene, CDR1 is SEHNR and CDR2 is FQNEAQ (reference sequence). CDR3 loop: CASSLQGAKGQPQHF. For the CDR3, the DNA is TGTGCCAGCAGCTTACAGGGGGCTAAGGGTCAGCCCCAGCATTTT.

This CDR3 is CAIRSGTGSSYGYTF. The CDR3 DNA reads as TGTGCCATCAGGTCCGGGACAGGGTCTTCCTATGGCTACACCTTC. The rearrangement links TRBV10-3 to TRBJ1-2; the match to TRBD1 covers 9 bases. Germline CDR1 ENHRY, CDR2 SYGVKD. The CDR3 totals 15 residues. V was pared by 6 bases and J by 4 bases, with 9 bases of the junction left unmatched.

This clonotype was observed at least ten times. J is TRBJ2-6 and V is TRBV6-1; D is unclear. There are 17 residues in the CDR3. Looked up from germline, CDR1 is MNHNS and CDR2 is SASEGT. V was clipped by 0 bases and J by 1 base, with 10 bases between them. CDR3 nucleotide sequence: TGTGCCAGCAGTGAAGCGCTTCGAGCTTCTGGGGCCAACGTCCTGACTTTC. Translating it yields CASSEALRASGANVLTF.

This clonotype was found many times. This sequence joins TRBV5-1 and TRBJ2-2; D is uncertain. The V end lost 5 bases, the J end lost 2 bases, and 10 bases lay between the germline ends. Germline lookup yields CDR1 SGHRS and CDR2 YFSETQ. This CDR3 is built from 14 residues. The CDR3 DNA reads TGCGCCAGCAGAACCGACCCAAACACCGGGGAGCTGTTTTTT. Protein sequence: CASRTDPNTGELFF.

On this clonotype: The junction does not match germline at one end; this may be a read error. The rearrangement links TRBV7-9 to TRBJ1-1, with TRBD1 as a possible D gene (6 bases). This CDR3 has 12 residues. Germline lookup yields CDR1 SEHNR and CDR2 FQNEAQ (reference sequence). CDR3 amino acids: CASSLGDTEAYF. The CDR3 DNA follows: TGTGCCAGCAGCTTAGGGGACACTGAAGCTTACTTT.

On this clonotype itself: The junction and the germline gene differ at one end; a read error may be behind it. CDR3 sequence: CASSQGLRGKTSGGADNERFF. For the CDR3, the DNA is TGTGCCAGCAGCCAAGGGTTGAGAGGGAAGACTAGCGGGGGGGCGGACAATGAGCGGTTCTTC. The chain has TRBV4-2 and TRBJ2-1, with 14 bases that match TRBD2. This CDR3 comprises 21 residues. Germline CDR1 LGHNA, CDR2 YNFKEQ.

This clonotype was counted at least ten times. The CDR3 coding sequence is TGCAGTGCTAGTAGGGGGACGGAGGAGACCCAGTACTTC. Translation gives CSASRGTEETQYF. The chain carries TRBV20-1 and TRBJ2-5; the D gene is possibly TRBD1 (6 bases). The CDR3 sequence is 13 residues long. Germline V gives CDR1 DFQATT, CDR2 SNEGSKA (reference sequence). Trimming removed 3 bases at V and 5 bases at J, with 13 bases between.

This clonotype was seen many times. This rearrangement joins TRBV29-1 to TRBJ2-2; 7 positions agree with TRBD1. The CDR3 spans 13 residues. CDR1 and CDR2 (germline): SQVTM, ANQGSEA. The junction had 3 bases not matched to a gene; V was cut back by 7 bases and J by 1 base. The CDR3 DNA follows: TGCAGCGCCCGGACAGGGAACACCGGGGAGCTGTTTTTT. The encoded protein is CSARTGNTGELFF.

In this sample, this clonotype turned up many times. V usage is TRBV20-1 and J usage is TRBJ1-4; the D is unclear. The CDR3 is 11 amino acids. With 6 bases removed from V and 10 bases from J, the gap between germline ends came to 12 bases. Germline CDR1 DFQATT, CDR2 SNEGSKA (reference sequence). This chain's CDR3 is CSADAHGKLFF. In DNA, the CDR3 is TGCAGTGCGGACGCACACGGAAAACTGTTTTTT.

Notes on this clonotype: An end of the junction differs from the germline gene, which may be a read error. The J gene is TRBJ1-1, the V gene TRBV2; the D gene is possibly TRBD1 (6 bases). Germline CDR1 is SNHLY and CDR2 is FYNNEI. CDR3 length: 12 amino acids. In DNA form, the CDR3 reads TGTGCCACCCAAGGACAGCAGACTGAAGCTTCCTTT. This sequence encodes CATQGQQTEASF.

There are many counts of this clonotype. The V gene is TRBV20-1, the J gene TRBJ1-1; D remains unclear. Germline lookup yields CDR1 DFQATT and CDR2 SNEGSKA (reference sequence). V was trimmed by 5 bases and J by 10 bases, leaving 20 bases between them. This CDR3 is built from 13 residues. The CDR3 DNA reads TGCAGTGCTGCCGTTCCCCAGAAACCGGTAGCTTTCTTT. It specifies CSAAVPQKPVAFF.

In this sample, this clonotype turned up many times. This chain uses TRBV29-1 with TRBJ2-7, with a possible D match to TRBD1 (8 bases). The CDR3 loop spans 15 amino acids. Looked up from germline, CDR1 is SQVTM and CDR2 is ANQGSEA. V was clipped by 7 bases and J by 4 bases, with 23 bases between them. The CDR3: CSALIFSGTGYEQYF. CDR3 nucleotides: TGCAGCGCCCTCATTTTCAGCGGGACAGGATACGAGCAGTACTTC.

This clonotype was seen more than once but under ten times. A clone one base away is much larger, so this may be a read error. This rearrangement joins TRBV5-4 to TRBJ2-7, with 7 nucleotides matching TRBD1. The CDR3 covers 14 residues. The germline V gene encodes CDR1 SGHNT and CDR2 YYREEE (reference sequence). Trimming at V came to 4 bases and at J to 2 bases, leaving 6 bases not matched to a gene. The CDR3 DNA is TGTGCCAGCAGCCCGGGACAGAGGGCCTACGAGCAGTACTTC. This encodes CASSPGQRAYEQYF.

This clonotype was detected many times. The CDR3: CASSFNRGTDTQYF. The CDR3 DNA reads TGTGCCAGCAGTTTTAATCGGGGCACAGATACGCAGTATTTT. This chain connects TRBV28 to TRBJ2-3; D is unclear. Trimming removed 3 bases from V and 1 base from J, with 8 bases in between. From germline, CDR1 is MDHEN and CDR2 SYDVKM. The CDR3 has 14 amino acids. Supplemented by reference TRBV28 and TRBJ2-3, the full variable domain reads DVKVTQSSRYLVKRTGEKVFLECVQDMDHENMFWYRQDPGLGLRLIYFSYDVKMKEKGDIPEGYSVSREKKERFSLILESASTNQTSMYLCASSFNRGTDTQYFGPGTRLTVL.

There are many counts of this clonotype. The chain has TRBV5-1 and TRBJ1-4; 7 bases align to TRBD1. CDR3 length equals 14 residues. V shed 5 bases, J shed 6 bases, and the junction held 7 bases outside the gene matches. Germline V gives CDR1 SGHRS, CDR2 YFSETQ. The CDR3 region is CASSFDRADEKLFF. The CDR3 DNA reads TGCGCCAGCAGTTTTGACAGGGCGGATGAAAAACTGTTTTTT.